A selection of T cell receptor beta chains follows, all from one sample in a study of T cells in Graves' hyperthyroidism and ophthalmopathy. TCRdb analysed the multiplex PCR reads with MiXCR anew, one entry per CDR3 protein. The table has about 640,000 distinct CDR3 sequences, roughly 15% seen once. Sequenced input: blood. The source of these receptors is a woman between 45 and 65 years old with Graves' ophthalmopathy. Each CDR3 is given with its conserved first and last residue. The D gene is left open where the match is weak. The listing skips clone size in some rows; elsewhere it reads once, few, many or a size class.

>-|many|TRBJ2-5|TRBV24-1
CATSDPRQGLETQYF
TGTGCCACCAGTGATCCGCGTCAGGGGTTAGAGACCCAGTACTTC
>-|few|TRBJ2-7|TRBV27
CASSWLDSLSYEQYF
TGTGCCAGCAGTTGGTTGGACAGCCTTTCCTACGAGCAGTACTTC
>TRBD1|many|TRBJ2-1|TRBV7-2
CASSKRRDSSYNEQFF
TGTGCCAGCAGCAAGAGAAGGGACAGCTCCTACAATGAGCAGTTCTTC
>TRBD2|many|TRBJ2-7|TRBV14
CASSLSGGQYF
TGTGCCAGCAGCCTATCGGGAGGGCAGTACTTC
>TRBD2|many|TRBJ2-2|TRBV11-3
CASSLAPSGRSTGELFF
TGTGCCAGCAGCTTAGCCCCTAGCGGGAGAAGCACCGGGGAGCTGTTTTTT
>-|few|TRBJ2-2|TRBV20-1
CSARRTAAGELFF
TGCAGTGCTAGGCGGACCGCAGCCGGGGAGCTGTTTTTT
>TRBD2|many|TRBJ2-7|TRBV3-1
CASSQDLLLAGGLSYEQYF
TGTGCCAGCAGCCAAGATTTGCTACTAGCGGGAGGGTTATCCTACGAGCAGTACTTC
>-|once|TRBJ2-7|TRBV11-3
CHVGARRYEQYF
TGCCACGTCGGAGCGCGTAGGTACGAGCAGTACTTC
>-|-|TRBJ1-1|TRBV9
CATKKTANTEAFF
TGTGCCACCAAGAAGACAGCGAACACTGAAGCTTTCTTT
>TRBD2|many|TRBJ2-7|TRBV28
CASGPVGSGRNEQYF
TGTGCCAGCGGCCCTGTTGGGAGCGGGAGAAACGAGCAGTACTTC
>TRBD1|many|TRBJ2-7|TRBV11-3
CASSPGTDTYEQYF
TGTGCCAGCAGCCCGGGGACAGACACCTACGAGCAGTACTTC
>-|-|TRBJ2-2|TRBV6-1
CASSLGPQITGELFF
TGTGCCAGCAGTTTGGGACCTCAGATCACCGGGGAGCTGTTTTTT
>-|many|TRBJ2-5|TRBV11-1
CASSERIYQETQYF
TGTGCCAGCAGCGAAAGAATTTACCAAGAGACCCAGTACTTC
>-|few|TRBJ1-2|TRBV7-9
CASSLAEAGSYGYTF
TGTGCCAGCAGCTTAGCGGAGGCAGGGAGCTATGGCTACACCTTC
>-|many|TRBJ1-1|TRBV7-2
CASSLGGTPGNTEAFF
TGTGCCAGCAGCTTAGGAGGGACCCCTGGGAACACTGAAGCTTTCTTT
>TRBD1|many|TRBJ2-7|TRBV12-3/TRBV12-4
CASSSVGTGAYEQYF
TGTGCCAGCAGTTCCGTGGGGACAGGGGCCTACGAGCAGTACTTC
>-|many|TRBJ1-1|TRBV27
CASSFGVVWGAPLTEAFF
TGTGCCAGCAGTTTTGGAGTTGTTTGGGGGGCGCCCCTTACTGAAGCTTTCTTT
>-|many|TRBJ1-1|TRBV7-8
CASSRRPLNTEAFF
TGTGCCAGCAGCCGGAGACCGTTGAACACTGAAGCTTTCTTT
>-|many|TRBJ1-1|TRBV6-1
CASSEMGYTEAFF
TGTGCCAGCAGTGAAATGGGGTATACTGAAGCTTTCTTT
>TRBD2|many|TRBJ2-1|TRBV20-1
CSARAPGTSGTEQFF
TGCAGTGCTAGAGCCCCCGGGACTAGCGGAACAGAGCAGTTCTTC
>TRBD2|-|TRBJ2-1|TRBV7-8
CASSSLTSGSFPYNEQFF
TGTGCCAGCAGCTCCCTTACTAGCGGGTCGTTCCCCTACAATGAGCAGTTCTTC
>-|many|TRBJ2-7|TRBV12-3/TRBV12-4
CASSFAGPYEQYF
TGTGCCAGCAGTTTTGCAGGGCCCTACGAGCAGTACTTC
>-|-|TRBJ2-7|TRBV14
CASSHYRLPVSYEQYF
TGTGCCAGCAGCCACTACAGACTACCTGTCTCCTACGAGCAGTACTTC
>-|many|TRBJ2-3|TRBV7-3
CASSIKGDTQYF
TGTGCCAGCAGCATTAAAGGAGATACGCAGTATTTT
>-|-|TRBJ1-6|TRBV6-1
CASSSGHLFSYNSPLHF
TGTGCCAGCAGTTCGGGACACTTGTTCTCCTATAATTCACCCCTCCACTTT
>-|many|TRBJ2-7|TRBV20-1
CSARVAAAYEQYF
TGCAGTGCTAGAGTAGCGGCAGCCTACGAGCAGTACTTC
>TRBD2|many|TRBJ2-3|TRBV28
CASSKNSGRAVDTQYF
TGTGCCAGCAGCAAAAATAGCGGGAGGGCCGTAGATACGCAGTATTTT
>-|many|TRBJ1-2|TRBV11-2
CASSLGGSGMGGYTF
TGTGCCAGCAGCTTAGGAGGGTCGGGAATGGGGGGCTACACCTTC
>-|-|TRBJ2-7|TRBV20-1
CSARDPKSSYEQYF
TGCAGTGCTAGAGATCCTAAGAGCTCCTACGAGCAGTACTTC
>-|few|TRBJ1-1|TRBV7-9
CASSPIGGRRGNTEAFF
TGTGCCAGCAGCCCGATTGGGGGGCGAAGGGGGAACACTGAAGCTTTCTTT
>TRBD1|many|TRBJ1-2|TRBV11-3
CASSSGTGSDRENGYTF
TGTGCCAGCAGCTCCGGGACAGGGTCTGATCGTGAGAATGGCTACACCTTC
>TRBD2|few|TRBJ2-7|TRBV4-2
CASSQGTSGRNEQYF
TGTGCCAGCAGCCAGGGGACTAGCGGGAGGAACGAGCAGTACTTC
>-|-|TRBJ2-4|TRBV9
CASSVATGGEAKNIQYF
TGTGCCAGCAGCGTAGCTACGGGGGGCGAGGCCAAAAACATTCAGTACTTC
>TRBD1|-|TRBJ1-5|TRBV20-1
CSARAGTGGVNQPQHF
TGCAGTGCTAGAGCCGGGACAGGGGGCGTCAATCAGCCCCAGCATTTT
>TRBD1|few|TRBJ1-6|TRBV7-9
CASSAPGGGNSPLHF
TGTGCCAGCAGCGCCCCAGGGGGCGGGAATTCACCCCTCCACTTT
>TRBD2|many|TRBJ2-7|TRBV7-2
CASSLVPSGTYEQYF
TGTGCCAGCAGCTTAGTCCCTAGCGGAACCTACGAGCAGTACTTC
>-|many|TRBJ2-3|TRBV28
CASRSPEVHTQYF
TGTGCCAGCAGATCTCCCGAGGTCCATACGCAGTATTTT
>TRBD2|-|TRBJ2-6|TRBV6-1
CASRAGFLAGANVLTF
TGTGCCAGCAGAGCGGGATTCCTGGCTGGGGCCAACGTCCTGACTTTC
>-|many|TRBJ1-5|TRBV18
CASSPGTPYSNQPQHF
TGTGCCAGCTCACCCGGGACACCTTATAGCAATCAGCCCCAGCATTTT
>TRBD1|many|TRBJ2-3|TRBV7-3
CASSLNRGPTDTQYF
TGTGCCAGCAGCCTAAACAGGGGACCCACAGATACGCAGTATTTT
>TRBD2|many|TRBJ2-1|TRBV28
CASSSGATSGSAYNEQFF
TGTGCCAGCAGTTCAGGGGCCACTAGCGGCTCGGCCTACAATGAGCAGTTCTTC
>TRBD1|-|TRBJ2-3|TRBV25-1
CASSKWTGSATDTQYF
TGTGCCAGCAGTAAATGGACAGGTTCGGCCACAGATACGCAGTATTTT
>-|-|TRBJ1-2|TRBV3-1
CASSQAGRHGYTF
TGTGCCAGCAGCCAAGCCGGGAGGCATGGCTACACCTTC
>TRBD1|-|TRBJ2-1|TRBV11-1
CASSILDRGDYNEQFF
TGTGCCAGTAGTATCCTTGACAGGGGGGACTACAATGAGCAGTTCTTC
>-|many|TRBJ1-2|TRBV12-5
CASGSGKGNSGDGYTF
TGTGCTAGTGGTTCAGGGAAGGGGAATTCCGGCGATGGCTACACCTTC
>-|many|TRBJ2-7|TRBV28
CASSFGQEGEQYF
TGTGCCAGCAGTTTCGGCCAGGAGGGCGAGCAGTACTTC
>-|many|TRBJ2-7|TRBV18
CASSQTFVSHEQYF
TGTGCCAGCTCACAAACATTCGTCAGCCACGAGCAGTACTTC
>TRBD1|few|TRBJ1-6|TRBV20-1
CSARLKRQGFYNSPLHF
TGCAGTGCTCGACTTAAAAGACAGGGGTTCTATAATTCACCCCTCCACTTT
>-|few|TRBJ1-2|TRBV29-1
CSVGDWEAGYTF
TGCAGCGTTGGGGACTGGGAGGCTGGCTACACCTTC
>-|-|TRBJ1-1|TRBV5-6
CASSLERGARATEAFF
TGTGCCAGCAGCTTGGAGCGGGGGGCCAGGGCCACTGAAGCTTTCTTT
>TRBD1|many|TRBJ1-1|TRBV3-1
CASSPSETGSTEAFF
TGTGCCAGCAGTCCTTCGGAGACAGGGAGCACTGAAGCTTTCTTT
>TRBD1|many|TRBJ2-7|TRBV11-1
CASSPRWGQGSNEQYF
TGTGCCAGCAGCCCAAGGTGGGGACAGGGCTCGAACGAGCAGTACTTC
>TRBD1|few|TRBJ2-7|TRBV28
CASSSTGGSDEQYF
TGTGCCAGCAGTTCGACAGGGGGCTCTGACGAGCAGTACTTC
>-|-|TRBJ2-3|TRBV14
CASSRGRDTQYF
TGTGCCAGCAGCCGAGGTCGTGATACGCAGTATTTT